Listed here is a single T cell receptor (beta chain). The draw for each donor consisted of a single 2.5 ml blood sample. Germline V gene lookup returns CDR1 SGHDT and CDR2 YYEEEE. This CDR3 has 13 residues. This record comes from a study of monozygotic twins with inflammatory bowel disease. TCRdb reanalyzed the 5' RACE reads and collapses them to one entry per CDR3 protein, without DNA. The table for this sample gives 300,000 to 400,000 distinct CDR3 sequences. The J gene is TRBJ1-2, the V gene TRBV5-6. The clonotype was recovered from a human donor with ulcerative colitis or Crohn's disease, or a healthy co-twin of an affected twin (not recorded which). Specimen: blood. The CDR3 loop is CASSPGGLGGYTF.